Each of the 30 T cell receptor beta chains below was sequenced from the same sample in a study of shared clonotypes between healthy human individuals. Only in-frame clones appear in the TCRdb table, and some are missing; sequencing was by immunoSEQ multiplex PCR. The repertoire includes roughly 100,000 clones, around 71% of them detected once, and over 20% sits in the top ten. The sample comprised memory CD8+ T cells sorted from blood. Subset denoted: CD45RO+ cells pooled with CCR7-negative TemRA cells. These receptors were collected from a woman aged 25 to 45 in good health.

The V and J genes are TRBV10-2 and TRBJ2-3; tentative D call: TRBD2 (5 bases). Germline-derived CDR1 and CDR2 are WSHSY and SAAADI. This CDR3 contains 14 residues. Trimming stripped 4 bases from V and 1 base from J, with 9 bases between. The CDR3 region has the DNA TGCGCCAGCAGTGCTTTTAGCGGCACAGATACGCAGTATTTT. Translated, it gives CASSAFSGTDTQYF.

This clone has more than one count but fewer than ten. The genes are TRBV28 and TRBJ2-2; D is unresolved. V lost 6 bases and J 5 bases, leaving 13 bases between the germline ends. CDR1 and CDR2 (germline): MDHEN, SYDVKM. The CDR3 is made up of 14 amino acids. The CDR3 loop reads CASSRSGWTGELFF. The DNA for the CDR3 is TGTGCCAGCAGCCGGAGTGGTTGGACCGGGGAGCTGTTTTTT.

The DNA of the CDR3 is TGTGCCATCAGTGGGCAGAGTCCCGGGACTCAACAATACAATGAGCAGTTCTTC. Translated: CAISGQSPGTQQYNEQFF. This chain links TRBV10-3 with TRBJ2-1; weak D call: TRBD2 (6 bases). Germline loops: CDR1 ENHRY, CDR2 SYGVKD. The ends were cut back, 4 bases at V and 4 bases at J, with 23 bases in the middle. This CDR3 spans 18 amino acids.

The chain carries TRBV4-2 and TRBJ2-3, with a weak D call TRBD2 (5 bases). Germline V gene sequence: CDR1 LGHNA, CDR2 YNFKEQ. The CDR3 runs 15 residues. Between the trimmed V and J ends, which lost 4 bases and 2 bases, there was a span of 13 bases. In nucleotides, the CDR3 is TGTGCCAGCAGCCTCGGCGAGGGTCACACAGATACGCAGTATTTT. Its protein product is CASSLGEGHTDTQYF.

This clone was recorded a few times. The CDR3 sequence: CASSQTRAGGSDTQYF. As DNA, the CDR3 is TGTGCCAGCAGCCAGACCCGGGCGGGAGGCTCAGATACGCAGTATTTT. This chain connects TRBV4-2 to TRBJ2-3, with 8 bases identical to TRBD2. CDR1 is LGHNA, CDR2 YNFKEQ, per germline. Trimming cost V 3 bases and J 4 bases; bases outside gene matches: 9. The CDR3 covers 16 residues.

The chain recombines TRBV21-1 with TRBJ1-3; the D call TRBD1 from the table was never checked on the DNA. TRBV21-1 is shown as a pseudogene. The length of the CDR3 is 14 residues. The CDR3 region has the DNA TGTGCCAGCAGCAAAGCCCCAGGGATCAACACCATATATTTT. Translating it yields CASSKAPGINTIYF.

The chain carries TRBV7-2 and TRBJ2-1, with D tentatively TRBD2 (5 bases). The V gene's germline CDR1 is SGHTA and CDR2 FQGNSA. This CDR3 comprises 15 residues. V was pared by 4 bases and J by 7 bases, with 17 bases between. In DNA form, the CDR3 reads TGTGCCAGCAGCTCCCTAAAAGGGAGAGTAAATGAGCAGTTCTTC. Translation gives CASSSLKGRVNEQFF.

The V call is TRBV7-8, the J call TRBJ2-7; D gene unclear. The CDR3 sequence is 11 residues long. Germline values: CDR1 SGHVS, CDR2 FQNEAQ. Trimming shortened V by 4 bases and J by 6 bases, and 7 bases separated the two germline ends. CDR3 in DNA: TGTGCCAGCAGCTCCGTCGGCGAGCAGTACTTC. Its protein is CASSSVGEQYF.

The chain combines TRBV6-4 with TRBJ2-1, with D perhaps matching TRBD2 (5 bases). Trimming shortened V by 3 bases and J by 6 bases, and 15 bases separated the two germline ends. The CDR3 spans 15 residues. Germline V gene lookup returns CDR1 MRHNA and CDR2 SNTAGT. CDR3 protein: CASSESWEYGNEQFF. Written as DNA, the CDR3 is TGTGCCAGCAGTGAATCGTGGGAGTATGGCAATGAGCAGTTCTTC.

The CDR3 region has the DNA TGTGCCAGCAGCCAAGGGCTCAGGGGGAAAGTGATCACTGAAGCTTTCTTT. It codes for CASSQGLRGKVITEAFF. The chain combines TRBV4-2 with TRBJ1-1; 7 bases align to TRBD1. The trim removed 1 base at V and 4 bases at J, leaving 12 bases unmatched. This CDR3 comprises 17 residues. The germline CDR1 and CDR2 sequences are LGHNA and YNFKEQ.

This rearrangement joins TRBV6-1 to TRBJ2-1; TRBD1 matches at 7 bases. Germline loops: CDR1 MNHNS, CDR2 SASEGT. Trimming at V came to 0 bases and at J to 9 bases, leaving 5 bases not matched to a gene. The CDR3 has 14 residues. The CDR3 here is CASSEATGSSEQFF. As DNA, the CDR3 is TGTGCCAGCAGTGAAGCGACAGGGAGTAGTGAGCAGTTCTTC.

Here the CDR3 DNA reads TGTGCCAGTAGTGGCAGAAGCTCTGGGGCCAACGTCCTGACTTTC. Translating it yields CASSGRSSGANVLTF. J is TRBJ2-6 and V is TRBV19; no clear D gene. This CDR3 has 15 residues. Germline values: CDR1 LNHDA, CDR2 SQIVND (reference sequence). With 5 bases removed from V and 0 bases from J, the gap between germline ends came to 8 bases.

V usage is TRBV11-2 and J usage is TRBJ2-3; a weak D match, TRBD1 (5 bases). Germline assignment: CDR1 SGHAT and CDR2 FQNNGV. With 5 bases removed from V and 3 bases from J, the gap between germline ends came to 18 bases. The CDR3 totals 16 residues. CDR3 coding DNA: TGTGCCAGCAGCAGCGATGGGTCTAGGGGTACAGATACGCAGTATTTT. Protein product: CASSSDGSRGTDTQYF.

In its sample, this clone was seen many times. The CDR3, as DNA: TGTGCCAGCAGCACCACAGGGGTTCCCCCTGAAGCTTTCTTT. Protein product: CASSTTGVPPEAFF. The chain joins TRBV7-9 to TRBJ1-1, with 7 positions matching TRBD1. This CDR3 region has 14 residues. V was pared by 5 bases and J by 6 bases, with 9 bases of the junction left unmatched. Germline lookup yields CDR1 SEHNR and CDR2 FQNEAQ (reference sequence).

The CDR3 sequence: CASKMRGVDQPQHF. The CDR3 coding sequence is TGTGCCAGCAAAATGAGAGGGGTGGATCAGCCCCAGCATTTT. The chain couples TRBV27 to TRBJ1-5; weak D call: TRBD1 (5 bases). Germline V lookup: CDR1 MNHEY, CDR2 SMNVEV (reference sequence). The CDR3 sequence is 14 residues long. The V and J ends lost 7 bases and 5 bases respectively, with 15 bases between them.

This clone has at least ten counts. The J gene is TRBJ2-5, the V gene TRBV7-3; possibly TRBD2 for D (6 bases). The CDR3 has 15 residues. V lost 2 bases to trimming and J lost 4 bases, with 14 bases between them. The germline V gene has CDR1 SGHTA and CDR2 FQGTGA. DNA of the CDR3: TGTGCCAGCAGCTTATTCGGGAGTGACGGAGAGACCCAGTACTTC. Residues: CASSLFGSDGETQYF.

The V gene is TRBV19, the J gene TRBJ2-3; unclear D gene. CDR1 is LNHDA, CDR2 SQIVND, per germline (reference sequence). V dropped 5 bases and J dropped 5 bases, with 8 bases sitting between them. The CDR3 length is 12 residues. CDR3: CASSPQGDTQYF. The CDR3 DNA reads as TGTGCCAGTAGTCCACAAGGAGATACGCAGTATTTT. The full variable domain, with the rest looked up from reference TRBV19 and TRBJ2-3, is DGGITQSPKYLFRKEGQNVTLSCEQNLNHDAMYWYRQDPGQGLRLIYYSQIVNDFQKGDIAEGYSVSREKKESFPLTVTSAQKNPTAFYLCASSPQGDTQYFGPGTRLTVL.

The CDR3 nucleotides are TGCGCCAGCAGCCAAGTATTGGGACTAGCGGGTCATGAGCAGTTCTTC. It yields the protein CASSQVLGLAGHEQFF. V gene TRBV4-1 combines with J gene TRBJ2-1; the match to TRBD2 covers 12 bases. The CDR3 runs to 16 residues. CDR1 and CDR2 (germline): MGHRA, YSYEKL. With 1 base clipped from V and 8 bases from J, the junction kept 6 bases outside the gene matches.

The chain combines TRBV28 with TRBJ2-7; 11 nucleotides align to TRBD1. The CDR3 has 17 residues. Unmatched junction bases numbered 10, after V lost 6 bases and J lost 0 bases. Per the germline V gene, CDR1 is MDHEN and CDR2 is SYDVKM. The CDR3 here is CASRSPGQGVSSYEQYF. CDR3 sequence (DNA): TGTGCCAGCAGGTCACCGGGACAGGGGGTTTCCTCCTACGAGCAGTACTTC.

The J gene is TRBJ1-1, the V gene TRBV10-3; no clear D gene. This CDR3 has 12 amino acids. V gave up 3 bases and J gave up 5 bases, with 7 bases separating them. CDR1 and CDR2 from the germline V gene are ENHRY and SYGVKD. In DNA form, the CDR3 reads TGTGCCATCAGTGATCCGGGGACTGAAGCTTTCTTT. Its translation: CAISDPGTEAFF.

This clone was seen only a few times. This chain connects TRBV28 to TRBJ1-4; 7 bases fit TRBD1. Germline lookup yields CDR1 MDHEN and CDR2 SYDVKM. Trimming took 5 bases from V and 6 from J; bases not matched to a gene: 9. The CDR3 sequence is 15 residues long. The CDR3 sequence: CASSARQGGDEKLFF. The CDR3 region has the DNA TGTGCCAGCAGTGCCCGACAGGGAGGCGATGAAAAACTGTTTTTT.

This clone was seen more than once but under ten times. The V and J genes are TRBV25-1 and TRBJ1-5; D perhaps matches TRBD1 (6 bases). V lost 6 bases to trimming and J lost 6 bases, with 12 bases between them. From germline, CDR1 is MGHDK and CDR2 SYGVNS. The CDR3 totals 13 residues. CDR3 protein: CASSNREGQPQHF. CDR3 in DNA: TGTGCCAGCAGCAACAGGGAGGGTCAGCCCCAGCATTTT.

A few counts support this clone. This chain links TRBV5-1 with TRBJ2-1; D ambiguous. V lost 0 bases, J lost 3 bases, and 10 bases lay in between. Germline V gives CDR1 SGHRS, CDR2 YFSETQ. The length of the CDR3 is 15 residues. CDR3 loop: CASSLDFSLYNEQFF. The CDR3, as DNA: TGCGCCAGCAGCTTGGACTTTAGCCTCTACAATGAGCAGTTCTTC.

V usage is TRBV28 and J usage is TRBJ1-1; D not resolved. With 2 bases removed from V and 5 bases from J, the gap between germline ends came to 24 bases. The germline CDR1 and CDR2 sequences are MDHEN and SYDVKM. CDR3 length: 18 residues. As DNA, the CDR3 is TGTGCCAGCAGTTTAGGGTTAGCAACCAAATCCCCTGGGACTGAAGCTTTCTTT. The encoded protein is CASSLGLATKSPGTEAFF.

The V gene is TRBV19, the J gene TRBJ1-5, with D unresolved. This CDR3 contains 16 residues. The germline gives CDR1 LNHDA, CDR2 SQIVND (reference sequence). V gave up 1 base and J gave up 3 bases, with 13 bases separating them. CDR3 loop: CASSIGINLDNQPQHF. The CDR3 nucleotides read TGTGCCAGTAGTATAGGGATCAACCTGGACAATCAGCCCCAGCATTTT. The full variable domain, in which reference TRBV19 and TRBJ1-5 provide the parts outside the CDR3, is DGGITQSPKYLFRKEGQNVTLSCEQNLNHDAMYWYRQDPGQGLRLIYYSQIVNDFQKGDIAEGYSVSREKKESFPLTVTSAQKNPTAFYLCASSIGINLDNQPQHFGDGTRLSIL.

The rearrangement joins TRBV9 to TRBJ2-5; D is perhaps TRBD1 or TRBD2 (5 bases each). The length of the CDR3 is 14 residues. The germline V gene has CDR1 SGDLS and CDR2 YYNGEE. The ends were cut back, 0 bases at V and 3 bases at J, with 9 bases in the middle. CDR3 sequence: CASSVGRGEETQYF. CDR3 in DNA: TGTGCCAGCAGCGTAGGAAGAGGGGAAGAGACCCAGTACTTC.

V and J are TRBV5-1 and TRBJ2-5; D is uncertain. Germline lookup yields CDR1 SGHRS and CDR2 YFSETQ. The CDR3 is made up of 16 amino acids. V shed 0 bases and J shed 5 bases, with 17 bases lying between them. CDR3 sequence (DNA): TGCGCCAGCAGCTTGGGTGTATCGTTTGTTCGGGAGACCCAGTACTTC. Translated: CASSLGVSFVRETQYF.

The chain uses TRBV5-1 and TRBJ2-7; TRBD2 agrees at 13 bases. J was trimmed by 2 bases and V by 4 bases; bases with no gene match: 3. The germline gives CDR1 SGHRS, CDR2 YFSETQ. This CDR3 comprises 15 residues. The CDR3 spells CASSTGLAGTYEQYF. For the CDR3, the DNA is TGCGCCAGCAGCACGGGACTAGCGGGAACCTACGAGCAGTACTTC.

V usage is TRBV2 and J usage is TRBJ2-7; D is unclear. Trimming stripped 6 bases from V and 4 bases from J, with 7 bases between. Germline lookup yields CDR1 SNHLY and CDR2 FYNNEI. This CDR3 spans 11 amino acids. The CDR3 reads CASRTTYEQYF. In nucleotides, the CDR3 is TGTGCCAGCAGAACTACGTACGAGCAGTACTTC.

This clone has only a few counts. The chain carries TRBV6-4 and TRBJ2-2, with a possible D match to TRBD1 (6 bases). This CDR3 is 14 amino acids long. Germline values: CDR1 MRHNA, CDR2 SNTAGT. V gave up 5 bases and J gave up 3 bases, with 10 bases separating them. The DNA of the CDR3 is TGTGCCAGCAGTCTGGGGGCGGACACCGGGGAGCTGTTTTTT. As protein: CASSLGADTGELFF.